Each of the 24 T cell receptor beta chains below was sequenced from the same sample in a study of neurological immune-mediated disorders. Documented time point: longitudinal time-point 3. TCRdb analysed the 5' RACE reads with MiXCR anew, one entry per CDR3 protein. Of about 99,000 distinct CDR3 sequences in the sample, less than 14% were seen once. Sample: PBMCs. The source is a female donor with HTLV-1-associated myelopathy (HAM/TSP).

This clonotype was seen only a few times. The chain recombines TRBV5-1 with TRBJ2-3; 9 bases agree with TRBD2. The ends lost 0 bases at V and 2 bases at J; junction bases unmatched: 4. The CDR3 spans 16 residues. Germline CDR1 reads SGHRS; CDR2 reads YFSETQ. DNA for the CDR3: TGCGCCAGCAGCTTGGGACTAGCGGTTAACACAGATACGCAGTATTTT. Amino acid sequence: CASSLGLAVNTDTQYF.

CDR3 region: CASRQTGTGGDRRNSPLHF. The DNA for the CDR3 is TGTGCCAGCAGGCAAACAGGCACAGGGGGCGATAGAAGAAATTCACCCCTCCACTTT. The V call is TRBV12-3 or TRBV12-4, the J call TRBJ1-6, with TRBD1 matching 9 bases. V lost 6 bases and J lost 7; bases outside the gene matches: 19. CDR3 size: 19 residues.

About this clonotype: Relative to the germline gene, one junction end is altered; a read error may explain this. The chain is built from TRBV20-1 and TRBJ2-2; 7 positions match TRBD2. CDR3 size: 14 residues. Germline assignment: CDR1 DFQATT and CDR2 SNEGSKA (reference sequence). CDR3 in DNA: TGCAGTGCTAGGAGGCGGGGGAGCACCCGGGAGCTGTTTTTT. As protein: CSARRRGSTRELFF.

In regard to this clonotype: At one of its ends the junction is not consistent with the germline gene, which may arise from a read error. The chain couples TRBV5-1 to TRBJ2-7; D gene uncertain. The CDR3 covers 13 residues. Germline V gives CDR1 SGHRS, CDR2 YFSETQ. The CDR3 reads CASILGYFYEQYF. In DNA form, the CDR3 reads TGCGCCAGCATCTTGGGTTATTTCTATGAGCAGTACTTC.

This clonotype was seen repeatedly, ten times or more. This chain joins TRBV3-1 and TRBJ2-7; D not certain. Per the germline V gene, CDR1 is LGHDT and CDR2 is YNNKEL (reference sequence). The CDR3 is made up of 14 amino acids. V lost 4 bases to trimming and J lost 3 bases, with 13 bases between them. CDR3 in amino acids: CASSPRTDGYEQYF. The CDR3 DNA sequence: TGTGCCAGCAGCCCACGCACGGACGGCTACGAGCAGTACTTC.

This clonotype was detected ten times or more. The chain recombines TRBV20-1 with TRBJ1-6; a weak D match, TRBD1 (5 bases). With 3 bases removed from V and 5 bases from J, the gap between germline ends came to 8 bases. Germline V gene data show CDR1 as DFQATT and CDR2 as SNEGSKA (reference sequence). The CDR3 is 13 residues long. CDR3 nucleotide sequence: TGCAGTGCTAGTGAGGGGAATAATTCACCCCTCCACTTT. It is translated as CSASEGNNSPLHF.

This clonotype was counted many times. The chain joins TRBV4-1 to TRBJ2-3; no clear D gene. There are 14 residues in the CDR3. Germline V CDR1 and CDR2: MGHRA, YSYEKL. V gave up 3 bases and J gave up 5 bases, with 12 bases separating them. CDR3 nucleotide sequence: TGCGCCAGCAGCCATCTTACTGGTGAAGATACGCAGTATTTT. It codes for CASSHLTGEDTQYF.

As DNA, the CDR3 is TGTGCCAGCAGTCCCTTAGCGGGGGGACCCACAGATACGACGTATTTT. This translates into CASSPLAGGPTDTTYF. The V call is TRBV27, the J call TRBJ2-3, with 10 bases lining up with TRBD2. V lost 5 bases and J lost 14; bases outside the gene matches: 19. CDR1 and CDR2 (germline): MNHEY, SMNVEV (reference sequence). The CDR3 length is 16 residues.

This clonotype was picked up many times. This chain links TRBV5-1 with TRBJ2-6; TRBD1 matches at 8 bases. V lost 5 bases and J lost 0; bases outside the gene matches: 10. The CDR3 runs to 18 residues. Germline values: CDR1 SGHRS, CDR2 YFSETQ. The chain's CDR3 is CASRGQGNPYSGANVLTF. Written as DNA, the CDR3 is TGCGCCAGCAGAGGACAGGGAAATCCGTACTCTGGGGCCAACGTCCTGACTTTC.

This clonotype was seen ten or more times. V is TRBV20-1 and J is TRBJ2-7; 10 bases line up with TRBD1. Germline CDR1 is DFQATT and CDR2 is SNEGSKA (reference sequence). The CDR3 sequence is 19 residues long. Trimming cost V 3 bases and J 3 bases; bases outside gene matches: 20. The DNA of the CDR3 is TGCAGTGCTAGTTCTCTCTGGGACAGGGGACCTGGAGGGTTCTACGAGCAGTACTTC. Encoded protein: CSASSLWDRGPGGFYEQYF.

This clonotype occurred many times. The rearrangement uses TRBV29-1 and TRBJ2-7; no clear D. The V end lost 4 bases, the J end lost 3 bases, and 13 bases lay between the germline ends. There are 13 residues in the CDR3. The V gene's germline CDR1 is SQVTM and CDR2 ANQGSEA. CDR3 DNA sequence: TGCAGCGTTGCCCCCTTCATAGGCTACGAGCAGTACTTC. This translates into CSVAPFIGYEQYF.

V is TRBV10-3 and J is TRBJ2-2; D gene uncertain. The V gene lost 5 bases and the J gene lost 4 bases, with 14 bases spanning the gap. Germline assignment: CDR1 ENHRY and CDR2 SYGVKD. This CDR3 is built from 15 residues. The DNA of the CDR3 is TGTGCCATCAGTAGTTCCAGGATTGGCACCGGGGAGCTGTTTTTT. Translating it yields CAISSSRIGTGELFF.

The chain recombines TRBV20-1 with TRBJ2-3; D is perhaps TRBD1 or TRBD2 (6 bases each). CDR1 is DFQATT, CDR2 SNEGSKA, per germline (reference sequence). This CDR3 comprises 12 residues. This CDR3 is CAGGGNTDTQYF. The CDR3 bases are TGCGCCGGGGGCGGGAACACAGATACGCAGTATTTT.

This clonotype appeared many times. The genes are TRBV5-8 and TRBJ2-3; 9 nucleotides align to TRBD2. With 0 bases clipped from V and 0 bases from J, the junction kept 2 bases outside the gene matches. Per the germline V gene, CDR1 is SGHTS and CDR2 is YDEGEE. This CDR3 is built from 16 residues. The CDR3 loop reads CASSLASGASTDTQYF. In DNA form, the CDR3 reads TGTGCCAGCAGCTTGGCTAGCGGGGCGAGCACAGATACGCAGTATTTT.

This clonotype was observed many times. V is TRBV20-1 and J is TRBJ2-7, with a weak D call TRBD2 (7 bases). Trimming removed 2 bases at V and 4 bases at J, with 15 bases between. CDR1 and CDR2 from the germline V gene are DFQATT and SNEGSKA (reference sequence). The CDR3 consists of 14 residues. This CDR3 reads CSARLRGGPYEQYF. The CDR3 DNA reads as TGCAGTGCTAGACTAAGGGGGGGGCCGTACGAGCAGTACTTC.

This clonotype was counted ten times or more. V gene TRBV20-1 combines with J gene TRBJ1-1; D possibly corresponds to TRBD1 (5 bases). The germline CDR1 and CDR2 sequences are DFQATT and SNEGSKA (reference sequence). The CDR3 runs 13 residues. The V end was cut by 6 bases, the J end by 5 bases, with 16 bases between. Here the CDR3 reads CSARRRSGTEAFF. CDR3 nucleotides: TGCAGTGCCCGTCGGCGATCAGGGACTGAAGCTTTCTTT.

This clonotype was detected many times. The chain uses TRBV15 and TRBJ1-5; no firm D call. Germline V CDR1 and CDR2: LNHNV, YYDKDF (reference sequence). This CDR3 region has 14 residues. V was shortened by 0 bases and J by 10 bases, with 13 bases between the two germline ends. CDR3 DNA sequence: TGTGCCACCAGCAGAGATCCCCAAGCAGACCCCCAGCATTTT. The encoded protein is CATSRDPQADPQHF.

This clonotype was seen ten or more times. This chain uses TRBV11-2 with TRBJ2-3; 12 bases are a match to TRBD2. The germline V gene encodes CDR1 SGHAT and CDR2 FQNNGV. The length of the CDR3 is 17 residues. J was trimmed by 3 bases and V by 0 bases; bases with no gene match: 4. DNA for the CDR3: TGTGCCAGCAGCTTAGACGCTAGCGGGGGGGCGACAGATACGCAGTATTTT. Its translation is CASSLDASGGATDTQYF. The full variable domain, rest sourced from reference TRBV11-2 and TRBJ2-3, is EAGVAQSPRYKIIEKRQSVAFWCNPISGHATLYWYQQILGQGPKLLIQFQNNGVVDDSQLPKDRFSAERLKGVDSTLKIQPAKLEDSAVYLCASSLDASGGATDTQYFGPGTRLTVL.

At least ten counts were recorded for this clonotype. V and J are TRBV20-1 and TRBJ1-5; 7 positions agree with TRBD1. The CDR3 extends over 14 amino acids. After removal of 3 bases from V and 3 bases from J, the junction contained 5 bases not matched to a gene. Germline assignment: CDR1 DFQATT and CDR2 SNEGSKA (reference sequence). Written as DNA, the CDR3 is TGCAGTGCTAGGGGCAGGGGGGACAATCAGCCCCAGCATTTT. Protein product: CSARGRGDNQPQHF.

The chain combines TRBV5-1 with TRBJ2-3; D is ambiguous. V lost 5 bases to trimming and J lost 0 bases, with 19 bases between them. From germline, CDR1 is SGHRS and CDR2 YFSETQ. The CDR3 is 17 residues long. In DNA form, the CDR3 reads TGCGCCAGCAGGGCAGGCGACATAGTATCTAGCACAGATACGCAGTATTTT. Amino acid sequence: CASRAGDIVSSTDTQYF.

This clonotype came up many times. The chain recombines TRBV6-1 with TRBJ1-1; no clear D gene. Trimming cost V 9 bases and J 0 bases, with 11 bases left between them. This CDR3 spans 13 amino acids. Germline values: CDR1 MNHNS, CDR2 SASEGT. The CDR3 loop is CASTLGLNTEAFF. The CDR3 DNA reads as TGTGCCAGTACCCTCGGCTTGAACACTGAAGCTTTCTTT.

This clonotype turned up a few times. The V gene is TRBV7-2, the J gene TRBJ1-4; no clear D gene. V dropped 0 bases and J dropped 2 bases, with 7 bases sitting between them. The CDR3 runs to 15 residues. Germline values: CDR1 SGHTA, CDR2 FQGNSA. CDR3 nucleotides: TGTGCCAGCAGCTTAGCCGCTAGGACTAATGAAAAACTGTTTTTT. Translation gives CASSLAARTNEKLFF.

Many counts were recorded for this clonotype. The chain is built from TRBV6-6 and TRBJ1-3, with TRBD1 matching over 9 bases. The germline V gene has CDR1 MNHNY and CDR2 SVGAGI (reference sequence). V dropped 0 bases and J dropped 4; count of bases not matched to a gene: 4. This CDR3 comprises 16 residues. The CDR3 loop reads CASSYSTGGRGNTIYF. CDR3 DNA: TGTGCCAGCAGTTACTCGACAGGGGGAAGGGGAAACACCATATATTTT.

This clonotype showed up many times. The chain links TRBV20-1 to TRBJ1-5; 10 nucleotides align to TRBD1. The junction had 10 bases not matched to a gene; V was cut back by 6 bases and J by 5 bases. CDR1 DFQATT and CDR2 SNEGSKA come from the germline V gene (reference sequence). This CDR3 contains 15 residues. Written as DNA, the CDR3 is TGCAGTGCGCCGAGACTCGGGACAGGGGATCAGCCCCAGCATTTT. Translating it yields CSAPRLGTGDQPQHF.